This paragraph covers one T cell receptor (beta chain) sequence. Being one base from a much bigger clone, this may be a read error. This entry comes from a study of T cells in Graves' hyperthyroidism and ophthalmopathy. Amplification targeted TCR beta CDR3 regions from RNA transcripts. HTBI primers were employed in a first-round RT-PCR of the TCR CDR3. TCRdb re-analysed the multiplex PCR reads in MiXCR, keeping a single row per CDR3 protein. The table shows hundreds of thousands of distinct CDR3 sequences, with roughly a third occurring only once. CDR1 SGHTA and CDR2 FQGNSA come from the germline V gene. V was shortened by 2 bases and J by 9 bases, with 11 bases between the two germline ends. This CDR3 has 12 residues.

The sample was blood. The sequence derives from a woman aged 40 to 49 with Graves' hyperthyroidism. The chain uses TRBV7-2 and TRBJ2-7; D call uncertain. The CDR3 coding sequence is TGTGCCAGCAGCTTATTCTGGAACGTGCAGTACTTC. As protein: CASSLFWNVQYF.